This T cell receptor beta chain was sequenced during a study of T cells in narcolepsy. Study-level background: Healthy controls were enrolled alongside patients with narcolepsy type 1 or type 2.

CDR3 length: 13 residues. V was trimmed by 3 bases and J by 5 bases, leaving 10 bases between them. Per germline, CDR1 KGHSH and CDR2 LQKENI. Broader study findings: Comparing one patient's CSF and blood CD4+ clonotypes highlighted HCRT- and TRIB2-specific autoreactive clonotypes. No autoreactive T cell clone sequences appeared in some memory CD4+ repertoires. Reportedly, autoreactive clonotypes were serially detected in patients' blood but not controls'.

About this clone: The antigen remains undetermined.

The repertoire was sequenced with immunoSEQ multiplex PCR; TCRdb's copy has only in-frame clones and lacks some. The sample carries fewer than 40,000 clones, 79% recorded once. This TCR derives from a human donor with narcolepsy. This chain joins TRBV18 and TRBJ2-5; D gene uncertain. Sequencing was done on a sample of CD45RA- memory CD4+ T cells from PBMCs. The CDR3 DNA reads TGTGCCAGCTCACCGAACTCCAGGGAGACCCAGTACTTC. Encoded protein: CASSPNSRETQYF.